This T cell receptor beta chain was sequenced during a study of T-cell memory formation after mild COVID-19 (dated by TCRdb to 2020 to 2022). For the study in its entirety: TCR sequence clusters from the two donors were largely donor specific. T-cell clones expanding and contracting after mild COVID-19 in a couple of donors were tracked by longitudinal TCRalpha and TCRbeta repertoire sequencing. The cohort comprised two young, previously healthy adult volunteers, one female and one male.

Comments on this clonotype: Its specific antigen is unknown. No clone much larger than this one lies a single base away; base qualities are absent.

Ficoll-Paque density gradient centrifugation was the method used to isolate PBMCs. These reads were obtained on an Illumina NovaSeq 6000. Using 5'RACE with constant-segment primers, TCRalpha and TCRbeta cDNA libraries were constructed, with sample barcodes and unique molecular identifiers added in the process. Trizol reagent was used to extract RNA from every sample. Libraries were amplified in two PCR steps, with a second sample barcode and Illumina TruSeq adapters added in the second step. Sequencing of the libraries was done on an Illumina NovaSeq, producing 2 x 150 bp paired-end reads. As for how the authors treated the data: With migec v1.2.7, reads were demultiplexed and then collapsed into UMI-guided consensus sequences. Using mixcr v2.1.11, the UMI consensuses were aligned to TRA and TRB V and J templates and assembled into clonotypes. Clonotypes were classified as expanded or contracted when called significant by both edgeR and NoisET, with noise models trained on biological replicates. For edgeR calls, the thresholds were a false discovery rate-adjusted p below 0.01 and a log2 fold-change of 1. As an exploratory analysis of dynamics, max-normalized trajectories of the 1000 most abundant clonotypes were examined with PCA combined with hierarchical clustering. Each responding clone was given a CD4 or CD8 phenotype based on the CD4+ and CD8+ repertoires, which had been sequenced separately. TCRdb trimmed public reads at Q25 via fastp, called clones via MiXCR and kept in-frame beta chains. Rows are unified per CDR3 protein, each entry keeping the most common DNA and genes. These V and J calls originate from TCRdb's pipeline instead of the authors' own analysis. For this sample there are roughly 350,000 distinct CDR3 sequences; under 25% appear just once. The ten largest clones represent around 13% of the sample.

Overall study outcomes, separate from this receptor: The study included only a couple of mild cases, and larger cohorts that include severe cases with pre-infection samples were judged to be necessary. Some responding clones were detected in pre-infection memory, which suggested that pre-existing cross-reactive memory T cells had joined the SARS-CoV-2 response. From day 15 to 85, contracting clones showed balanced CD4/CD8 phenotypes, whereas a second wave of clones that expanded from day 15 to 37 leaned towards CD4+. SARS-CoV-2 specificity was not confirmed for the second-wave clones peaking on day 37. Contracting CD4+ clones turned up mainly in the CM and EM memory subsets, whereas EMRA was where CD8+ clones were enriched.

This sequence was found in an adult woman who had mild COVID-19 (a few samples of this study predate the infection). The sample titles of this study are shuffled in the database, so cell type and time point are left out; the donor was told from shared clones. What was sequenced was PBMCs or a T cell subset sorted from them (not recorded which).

The CDR3 protein is CASSFRQGTVSGANVLTF. The bases read TGTGCCAGCAGCTTTAGACAGGGGACCGTTTCTGGGGCCAACGTCCTGACTTTC. Here the chain combines TRBV7-2 and TRBJ2-6; TRBD1 matches 8 bases in the middle. There are 18 amino acids in the CDR3, from cysteine to phenylalanine inclusive. This entry keeps only the CDR3 DNA: 54 bases, framed from base 1. From a lookup of the germline V gene, CDR1 and CDR2 are SGHTA and FQGNSA. V is cut back by 3 bases and J by 1 base, with 8 bases in the junction unmatched.